These 10 T cell receptor beta chains came from one sample sequenced in a study of blood T cell repertoires in COVID-19. The assay was immunoSEQ multiplex PCR, and TCRdb's table has in-frame clones only and misses some. The sample has tens of thousands of clones; about 83% are singletons. Specimen: peripheral blood. The receptors stem from a man in his thirties or forties with COVID-19, enrolled during active disease.

The chain employs TRBV19 and TRBJ2-3; D not resolved. The CDR3 consists of 16 residues. Trimming shortened V by 0 bases and J by 2 bases, and 12 bases separated the two germline ends. Germline assignment: CDR1 LNHDA and CDR2 SQIVND (reference sequence). CDR3 residues: CASSIEPDLSTDTQYF. The DNA for the CDR3 is TGTGCCAGTAGTATAGAACCAGATCTTTCCACAGATACGCAGTATTTT. Supplemented by reference TRBV19 and TRBJ2-3, the full variable domain reads DGGITQSPKYLFRKEGQNVTLSCEQNLNHDAMYWYRQDPGQGLRLIYYSQIVNDFQKGDIAEGYSVSREKKESFPLTVTSAQKNPTAFYLCASSIEPDLSTDTQYFGPGTRLTVL.

The chain is built from TRBV5-1 and TRBJ2-3, with TRBD1 as a possible D gene (5 bases). With 0 bases removed from V and 2 bases from J, the gap between germline ends came to 16 bases. Germline assignment: CDR1 SGHRS and CDR2 YFSETQ. This CDR3 comprises 17 residues. This CDR3 reads CASSLAGRAPSTDTQYF. The CDR3 DNA follows: TGCGCCAGCAGCTTGGCCGGCAGGGCTCCCTCCACAGATACGCAGTATTTT.

The rearrangement joins TRBV5-1 to TRBJ2-1; 10 bases map to TRBD2. The germline gives CDR1 SGHRS, CDR2 YFSETQ. The CDR3 sequence is 15 residues long. V shed 4 bases, J shed 5 bases, and the junction held 6 bases outside the gene matches. CDR3 in DNA: TGCGCCAGCAGCGGGGGGACTAGCGAGAACAATGAGCAGTTCTTC. Translation: CASSGGTSENNEQFF.

This rearrangement joins TRBV5-6 to TRBJ2-7; no definite D call. In germline, CDR1 is SGHDT, CDR2 YYEEEE. CDR3 length: 13 residues. Trimming stripped 2 bases from V and 5 bases from J, with 11 bases between. Here the CDR3 DNA reads TGTGCCAGCAGCTTACAGCCGGTGGACGAGCAGTACTTC. Protein product: CASSLQPVDEQYF.

This chain links TRBV7-9 with TRBJ2-1, with no clear D. The V gene's germline CDR1 is SEHNR and CDR2 FQNEAQ (reference sequence). V was cut by 0 bases and J by 7 bases, with 10 bases left in between. The CDR3 has 14 residues. In nucleotides, the CDR3 is TGTGCCAGCAGCTTAGCTCCTCCCCGGAATGAGCAGTTCTTC. As protein: CASSLAPPRNEQFF.

This chain links TRBV27 with TRBJ2-7; tentatively, D is TRBD2 (5 bases). CDR3 length: 15 amino acids. V lost 3 bases to trimming and J lost 4 bases, with 16 bases between them. Germline V CDR1 and CDR2: MNHEY, SMNVEV (reference sequence). The CDR3 nucleotides read TGTGCCAGCAGTTTTCGAGGACGGGGTGGTTACGAGCAGTACTTC. This gives the protein CASSFRGRGGYEQYF.

This clone turned up a few times. V usage is TRBV19 and J usage is TRBJ1-2; the D is unclear. V was clipped by 1 base and J by 5 bases, with 17 bases between them. Germline V gives CDR1 LNHDA, CDR2 SQIVND (reference sequence). The CDR3 sequence is 16 residues long. This chain's CDR3 is CASSIVSQTKQYGYTF. The CDR3 DNA reads as TGTGCCAGTAGTATAGTTTCCCAGACAAAGCAGTATGGCTACACCTTC.

The J gene is TRBJ2-5, the V gene TRBV29-1; D gene uncertain. Germline lookup yields CDR1 SQVTM and CDR2 ANQGSEA. The CDR3 length is 13 residues. V was cut by 7 bases and J by 1 base, with 13 bases left in between. Here the CDR3 DNA reads TGCAGCGGGGCCTTTGTTGGCCAAGAGACCCAGTACTTC. Its protein is CSGAFVGQETQYF.

This chain joins TRBV7-2 and TRBJ2-7; 9 bases line up with TRBD2. J gave up 6 bases and V 1 base, and 7 bases lay outside the gene matches. CDR3 length: 15 residues. Germline V CDR1 and CDR2: SGHTA, FQGNSA. The CDR3 loop reads CASSLDGGRGGEQYF. The CDR3 DNA is TGTGCCAGCAGCTTAGACGGCGGGAGGGGGGGCGAGCAGTACTTC.

CDR3 protein: CASSARGTGEKLFF. The DNA of the CDR3 is TGTGCCAGCAGTGCTCGGGGGACGGGTGAAAAACTGTTTTTT. The chain uses TRBV25-1 and TRBJ1-4, with D perhaps matching TRBD1 (5 bases). Per germline, CDR1 MGHDK and CDR2 SYGVNS. V was cut by 4 bases and J by 7 bases, with 13 bases left in between. This CDR3 comprises 14 residues.